This TCR beta chain came from a study of circulating CD8 cells and anti-PD-1 response in melanoma. The QIAseq Immune Repertoire TCR panel built the libraries from roughly 15 ng of total RNA. TCRdb independently ran MiXCR on the reads; one entry per CDR3 protein. This sample yields fewer than 550 distinct CDR3 sequences, of which about 8% are seen a single time; 30% belongs to the top ten. Study conclusions and caveats: DNEG was most diverse; TIGIT repertoires were least diverse.

Four subsets defined by PD-1 and/or TIGIT were sorted from live CD3+CD8+TCRalphabeta+ cells. V was clipped by 6 bases and J by 5 bases; unmatched bases: 5. This CDR3 has 14 amino acids. This clonotype qualifies as large. Its matching antigen is unknown. The genes are TRBV12-3 or TRBV12-4 and TRBJ2-2; 8 bases map to TRBD2. This receptor was taken from a human donor with melanoma. The sample in question was CD8+ T cells from PBMCs, obtained at baseline or after one month of anti-PD-1 therapy (not recorded which). The CDR3 protein is CASRSGTRTGELFF. The CDR3 DNA reads as TGTGCCAGCAGATCCGGGACTAGAACCGGGGAGCTGTTTTTT.